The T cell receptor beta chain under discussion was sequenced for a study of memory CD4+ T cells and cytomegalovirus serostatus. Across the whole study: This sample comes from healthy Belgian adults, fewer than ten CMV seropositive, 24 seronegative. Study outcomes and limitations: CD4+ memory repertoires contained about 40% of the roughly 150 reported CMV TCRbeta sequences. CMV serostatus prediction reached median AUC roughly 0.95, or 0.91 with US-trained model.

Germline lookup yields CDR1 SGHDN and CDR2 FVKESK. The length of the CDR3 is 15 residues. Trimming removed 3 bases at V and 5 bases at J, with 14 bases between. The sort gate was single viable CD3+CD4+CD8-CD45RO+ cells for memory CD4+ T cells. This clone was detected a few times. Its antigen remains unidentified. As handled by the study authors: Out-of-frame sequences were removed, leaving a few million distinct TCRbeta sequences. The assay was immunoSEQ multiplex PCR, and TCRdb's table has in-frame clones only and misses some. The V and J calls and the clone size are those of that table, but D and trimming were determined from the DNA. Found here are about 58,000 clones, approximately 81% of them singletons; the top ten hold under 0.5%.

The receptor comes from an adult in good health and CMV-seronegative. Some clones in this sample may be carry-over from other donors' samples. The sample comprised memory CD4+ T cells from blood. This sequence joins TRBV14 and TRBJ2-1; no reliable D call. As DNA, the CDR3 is TGTGCCAGCAGCCAGTGGCAAACCCCTCACAATGAGCAGTTCTTC. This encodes CASSQWQTPHNEQFF.